The 13 T cell receptor beta chains in this list originate from one sample, sequenced in a study of blood T cell repertoires in COVID-19. Only in-frame clones appear in the TCRdb table, and some are missing; sequencing was by immunoSEQ multiplex PCR. This table has about 400,000 clones, 88% appearing once. Material for sequencing was PBMCs or T cells enriched from blood (not recorded which). These TCRs come from a middle-aged woman with acute COVID-19.

The CDR3 region is CASSGIAGSTDTQYF. For the CDR3, the DNA is TGTGCCAGTAGTGGGATAGCGGGGTCCACAGATACGCAGTATTTT. This rearrangement joins TRBV19 to TRBJ2-3; TRBD2 agrees at 8 bases. The CDR3 consists of 15 residues. Germline V CDR1 and CDR2: LNHDA, SQIVND (reference sequence). The V and J ends lost 5 bases and 2 bases, in that order; junction bases with no gene match: 6.

The V call is TRBV7-2, the J call TRBJ1-5; 7 bases align to TRBD1. V trimming: 1 base; J trimming: 6 bases; junction bases outside the gene matches: 6. From germline, CDR1 is SGHTA and CDR2 FQGNSA. CDR3 length: 15 amino acids. The CDR3 region is CASSLDRQGGQPQHF. CDR3 bases: TGTGCCAGCAGCTTAGATAGACAGGGCGGTCAGCCCCAGCATTTT.

The chain employs TRBV12-3 or TRBV12-4 and TRBJ1-2; TRBD1 matches at 7 bases. The CDR3 runs 13 residues. Germline trimming cut 6 bases from V and 6 bases from J; bases unmatched to any gene: 7. CDR3 nucleotide sequence: TGTGCCAGCAGGTCGACAGGGCAAGATGGCTACACCTTC. Translating gives CASRSTGQDGYTF.

The chain carries TRBV10-3 and TRBJ1-1, with D perhaps TRBD1 (6 bases). V lost 6 bases and J 0 bases, leaving 14 bases between the germline ends. Germline V CDR1 and CDR2: ENHRY, SYGVKD. The CDR3 totals 15 residues. Here the CDR3 reads CAIRTGGGLNTEAFF. The DNA for the CDR3 is TGTGCCATCAGGACAGGAGGCGGGTTGAACACTGAAGCTTTCTTT.

The genes are TRBV7-8 and TRBJ1-2, with 8 bases identical to TRBD1. V dropped 1 base and J dropped 7; count of bases not matched to a gene: 8. The germline CDR1 and CDR2 sequences are SGHVS and FQNEAQ. The CDR3 is 15 amino acids. The CDR3 loop is CASSLETGEASGYTF. The CDR3 region has the DNA TGTGCCAGCAGCTTAGAGACAGGGGAGGCAAGTGGCTACACCTTC.

V is TRBV2 and J is TRBJ1-6; possibly TRBD1 for D (6 bases). CDR1 SNHLY and CDR2 FYNNEI come from the germline V gene. The CDR3 spans 13 residues. Trimming removed 7 bases from V and 8 bases from J, with 12 bases in between. Written as DNA, the CDR3 is TGTGCCAGCAAGACAGGTTTAGATTCACCCCTCCACTTT. Its translation is CASKTGLDSPLHF.

V and J are TRBV5-1 and TRBJ2-1, with TRBD2 matching 7 bases. The V gene end was trimmed by 1 base and the J gene end by 9 bases; junction bases not matched to a gene: 7. Germline loops: CDR1 SGHRS, CDR2 YFSETQ. The CDR3 is made up of 14 amino acids. The CDR3 reads CASSLLSGGGEQFF. In nucleotides, the CDR3 is TGCGCCAGCAGCTTGTTGTCGGGGGGAGGTGAGCAGTTCTTC.

This rearrangement joins TRBV5-1 to TRBJ2-1, with 9 bases fitting TRBD1. This CDR3 comprises 11 residues. V lost 3 bases and J lost 14; bases outside the gene matches: 3. Germline V CDR1 and CDR2: SGHRS, YFSETQ. DNA of the CDR3: TGCGCCAGCAGCTGGGGACAGGGAGAGTTCTTC. Translating gives CASSWGQGEFF.

This clone was seen once. V is TRBV27 and J is TRBJ1-1, with D hard to call. Germline V gene sequence: CDR1 MNHEY, CDR2 SMNVEV (reference sequence). The CDR3 is made up of 15 amino acids. V shed 6 bases and J shed 2 bases, with 16 bases lying between them. In DNA, the CDR3 is TGTGCCAGCAGAACCTTGGCTCTGGCTAACACTGAAGCTTTCTTT. Translation gives CASRTLALANTEAFF.

V is TRBV11-2 and J is TRBJ2-2; 9 positions match TRBD2. This CDR3 region has 15 residues. J gave up 7 bases and V 1 base, and 4 bases lay outside the gene matches. Germline CDR1 SGHAT, CDR2 FQNNGV. The CDR3 DNA sequence: TGTGCCAGCAGCTTAGGCGGGGGGGCGATCGGGGAGCTGTTTTTT. It codes for CASSLGGGAIGELFF.

This chain links TRBV6-5 with TRBJ1-1, with a tentative D call TRBD1 (5 bases). V gave up 6 bases and J gave up 2 bases, with 16 bases separating them. The CDR3 sequence is 15 residues long. The germline CDR1 and CDR2 sequences are MNHEY and SVGAGI. The CDR3 DNA sequence: TGTGCCAGCAGGCTACTCGACAGACGAAACACTGAAGCTTTCTTT. Amino acid sequence: CASRLLDRRNTEAFF.

The chain recombines TRBV6-5 with TRBJ2-7; 7 bases are a match to TRBD2. With V trimmed by 6 bases and J by 1 base, 6 bases remained unmatched. This CDR3 spans 14 amino acids. The germline CDR1 and CDR2 sequences are MNHEY and SVGAGI. CDR3 protein: CASSEWGGSYEQYF. CDR3 nucleotide sequence: TGTGCCAGCAGCGAGTGGGGGGGGTCCTACGAGCAGTACTTC.

The V gene is TRBV12-3 or TRBV12-4, the J gene TRBJ2-7; unclear D gene. The length of the CDR3 is 13 residues. V was cut by 3 bases and J by 4 bases, with 10 bases left in between. CDR3 nucleotides: TGTGCCAGCAGTTTGCTGCCTGAGTACGAGCAGTACTTC. It yields the protein CASSLLPEYEQYF.